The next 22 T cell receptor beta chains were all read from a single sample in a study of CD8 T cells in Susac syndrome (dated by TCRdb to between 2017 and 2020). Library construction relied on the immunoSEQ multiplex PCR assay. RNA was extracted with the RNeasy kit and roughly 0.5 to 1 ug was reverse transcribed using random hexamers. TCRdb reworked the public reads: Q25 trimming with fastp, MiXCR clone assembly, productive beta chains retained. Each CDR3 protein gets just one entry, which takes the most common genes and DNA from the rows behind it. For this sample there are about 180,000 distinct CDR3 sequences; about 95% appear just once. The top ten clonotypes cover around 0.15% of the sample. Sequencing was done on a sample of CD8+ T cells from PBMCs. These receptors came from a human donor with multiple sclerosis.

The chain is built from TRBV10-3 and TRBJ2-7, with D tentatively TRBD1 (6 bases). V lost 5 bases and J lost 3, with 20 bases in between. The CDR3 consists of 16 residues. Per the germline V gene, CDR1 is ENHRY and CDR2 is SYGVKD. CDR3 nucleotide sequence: TGTGCCATCAGTAAAACCGGGACACAAAAGGGCTACGAGCAGTACTTC. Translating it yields CAISKTGTQKGYEQYF.

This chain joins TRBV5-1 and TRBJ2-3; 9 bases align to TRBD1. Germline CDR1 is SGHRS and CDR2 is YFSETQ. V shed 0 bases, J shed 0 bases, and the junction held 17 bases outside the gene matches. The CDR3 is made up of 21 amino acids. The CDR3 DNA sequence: TGCGCCAGCAGCTTGGGTCCCTCGGGACAGGGTAAGGATCGGAGCACAGATACGCAGTATTTT. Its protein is CASSLGPSGQGKDRSTDTQYF.

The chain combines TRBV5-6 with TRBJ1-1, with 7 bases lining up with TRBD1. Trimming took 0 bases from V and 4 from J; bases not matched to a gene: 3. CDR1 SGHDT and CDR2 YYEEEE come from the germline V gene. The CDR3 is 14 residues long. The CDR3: CASSLGDSLTEAFF. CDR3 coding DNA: TGTGCCAGCAGCTTGGGGGACAGTCTCACTGAAGCTTTCTTT.

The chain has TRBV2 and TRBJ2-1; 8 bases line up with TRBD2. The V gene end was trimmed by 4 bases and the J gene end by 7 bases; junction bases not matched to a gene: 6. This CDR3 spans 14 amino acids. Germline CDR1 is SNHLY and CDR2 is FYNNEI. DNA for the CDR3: TGTGCCAGCAGTGGTCCCGGGGGGGCAAATGAGCAGTTCTTC. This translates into CASSGPGGANEQFF.

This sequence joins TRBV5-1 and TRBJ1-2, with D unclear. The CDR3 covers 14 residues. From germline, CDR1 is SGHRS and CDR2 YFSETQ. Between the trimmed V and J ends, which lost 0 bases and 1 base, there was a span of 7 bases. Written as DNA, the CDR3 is TGCGCCAGCAGCTTGGATTTATATAACTATGGCTACACCTTC. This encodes CASSLDLYNYGYTF.

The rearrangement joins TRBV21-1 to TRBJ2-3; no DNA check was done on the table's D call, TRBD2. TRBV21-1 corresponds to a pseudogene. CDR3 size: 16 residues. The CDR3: CASSPLAGGGSDTQYF. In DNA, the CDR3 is TGTGCCAGCAGCCCCCTAGCGGGAGGAGGATCAGATACGCAGTATTTT.

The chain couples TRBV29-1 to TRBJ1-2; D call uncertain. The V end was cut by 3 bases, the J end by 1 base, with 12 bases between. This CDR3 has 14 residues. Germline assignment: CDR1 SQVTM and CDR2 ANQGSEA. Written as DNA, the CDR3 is TGCAGCGTTGATCTGGGAGTTGATAACTATGGCTACACCTTC. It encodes CSVDLGVDNYGYTF.

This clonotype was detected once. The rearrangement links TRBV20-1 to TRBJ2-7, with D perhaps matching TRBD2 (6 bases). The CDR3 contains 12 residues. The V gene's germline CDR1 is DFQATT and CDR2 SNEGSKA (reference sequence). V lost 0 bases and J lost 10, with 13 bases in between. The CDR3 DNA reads TGCAGTGCTAGAGATTCCTGGAGGGATCAGTACTTC. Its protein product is CSARDSWRDQYF.

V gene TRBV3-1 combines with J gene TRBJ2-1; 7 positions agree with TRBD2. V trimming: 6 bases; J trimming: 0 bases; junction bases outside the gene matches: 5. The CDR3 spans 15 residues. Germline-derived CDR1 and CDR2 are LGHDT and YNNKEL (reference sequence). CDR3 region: CASRGLADSYNEQFF. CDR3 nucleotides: TGTGCCAGCAGGGGTCTAGCGGACTCCTACAATGAGCAGTTCTTC.

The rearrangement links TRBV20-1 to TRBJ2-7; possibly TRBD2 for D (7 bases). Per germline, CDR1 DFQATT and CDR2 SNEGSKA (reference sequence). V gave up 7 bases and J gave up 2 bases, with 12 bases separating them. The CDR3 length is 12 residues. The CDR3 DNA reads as TGCAGTGTTAGGGGGGGCCCCTACGAGCAGTACTTC. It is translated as CSVRGGPYEQYF.

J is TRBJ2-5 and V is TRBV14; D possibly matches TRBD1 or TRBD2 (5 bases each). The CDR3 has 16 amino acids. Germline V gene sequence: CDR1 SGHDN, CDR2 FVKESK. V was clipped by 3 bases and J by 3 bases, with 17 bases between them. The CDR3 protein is CASSHVYGGGEETQYF. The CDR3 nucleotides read TGTGCCAGCAGCCATGTCTATGGGGGTGGAGAAGAGACCCAGTACTTC.

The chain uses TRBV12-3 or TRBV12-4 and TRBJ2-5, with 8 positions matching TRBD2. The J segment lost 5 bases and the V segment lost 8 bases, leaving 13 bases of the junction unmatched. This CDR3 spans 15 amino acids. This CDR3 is CASSSTRGGLETQYF. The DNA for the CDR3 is TGTGCCAGCTCTTCCACTCGGGGGGGGTTGGAGACCCAGTACTTC.

The CDR3 DNA follows: TGCGCCAGCAGCCTCCTGGACGCGGGCTCCTACAATGAGCAGTTCTTC. Translating gives CASSLLDAGSYNEQFF. The V call is TRBV4-1, the J call TRBJ2-1, with a tentative D call TRBD2 (5 bases). Germline V CDR1 and CDR2: MGHRA, YSYEKL. The CDR3 length is 16 residues. The V end was cut by 4 bases, the J end by 0 bases, with 13 bases between.

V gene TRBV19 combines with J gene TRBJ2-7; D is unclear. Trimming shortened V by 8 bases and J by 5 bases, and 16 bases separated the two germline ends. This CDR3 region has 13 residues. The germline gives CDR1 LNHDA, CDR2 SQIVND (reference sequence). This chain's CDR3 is CASRVWGSHEQYF. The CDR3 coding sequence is TGTGCCAGTCGCGTCTGGGGTTCCCACGAGCAGTACTTC.

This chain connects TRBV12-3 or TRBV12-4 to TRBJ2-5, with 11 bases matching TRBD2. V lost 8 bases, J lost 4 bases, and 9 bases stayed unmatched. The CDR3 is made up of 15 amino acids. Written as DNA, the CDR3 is TGTGCCAGCTCCCTTACTAGCGGGGGAAGAGAGACCCAGTACTTC. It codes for CASSLTSGGRETQYF.

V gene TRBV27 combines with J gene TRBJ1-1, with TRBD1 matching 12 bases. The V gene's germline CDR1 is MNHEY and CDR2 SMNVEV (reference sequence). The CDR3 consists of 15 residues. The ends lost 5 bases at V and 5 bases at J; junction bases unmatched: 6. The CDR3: CASSQGTGGQTEAFF. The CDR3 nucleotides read TGTGCCAGCAGTCAGGGGACAGGGGGCCAGACTGAAGCTTTCTTT.

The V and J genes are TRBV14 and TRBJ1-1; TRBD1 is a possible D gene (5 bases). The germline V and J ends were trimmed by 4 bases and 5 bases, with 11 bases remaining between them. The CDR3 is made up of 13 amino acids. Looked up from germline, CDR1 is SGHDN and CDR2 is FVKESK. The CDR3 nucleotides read TGTGCCAGCAGCCGCTCGGAGGGGACTGAAGCTTTCTTT. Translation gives CASSRSEGTEAFF.

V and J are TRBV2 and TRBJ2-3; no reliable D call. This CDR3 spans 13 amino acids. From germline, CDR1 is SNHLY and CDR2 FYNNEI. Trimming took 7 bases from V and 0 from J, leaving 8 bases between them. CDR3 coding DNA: TGTGCCAGCATAAACCGTAGCACAGATACGCAGTATTTT. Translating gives CASINRSTDTQYF. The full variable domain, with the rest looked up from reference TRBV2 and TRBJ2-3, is EPEVTQTPSHQVTQMGQEVILRCVPISNHLYFYWYRQILGQKVEFLVSFYNNEISEKSEIFDDQFSVERPDGSNFTLKIRSTKLEDSAMYFCASINRSTDTQYFGPGTRLTVL.

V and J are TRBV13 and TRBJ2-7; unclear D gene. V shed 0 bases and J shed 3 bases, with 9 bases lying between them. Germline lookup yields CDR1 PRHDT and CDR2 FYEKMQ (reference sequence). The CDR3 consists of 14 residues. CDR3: CASSLGVLIYEQYF. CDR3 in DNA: TGTGCCAGCAGCTTAGGCGTATTGATCTACGAGCAGTACTTC.

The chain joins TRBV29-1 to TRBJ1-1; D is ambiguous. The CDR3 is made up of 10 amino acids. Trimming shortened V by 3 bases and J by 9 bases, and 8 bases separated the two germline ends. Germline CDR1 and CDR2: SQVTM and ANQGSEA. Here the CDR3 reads CSVDGIKAFF. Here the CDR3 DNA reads TGCAGCGTTGACGGTATCAAAGCTTTCTTT.

Here the CDR3 DNA reads TGCAGTGCTAACAGGGATGATGAGCAGTTCTTC. This gives the protein CSANRDDEQFF. V usage is TRBV20-1 and J usage is TRBJ2-1; D may be TRBD1 (6 bases). This CDR3 is 11 amino acids long. Germline CDR1 and CDR2: DFQATT and SNEGSKA (reference sequence). Trimming took 4 bases from V and 8 from J, leaving 9 bases between them.

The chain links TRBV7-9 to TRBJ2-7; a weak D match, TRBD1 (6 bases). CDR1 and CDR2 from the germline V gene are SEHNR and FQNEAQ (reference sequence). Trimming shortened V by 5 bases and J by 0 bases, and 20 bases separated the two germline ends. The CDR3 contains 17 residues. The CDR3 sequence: CASSVGAGGLSSYEQYF. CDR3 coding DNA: TGTGCCAGCAGCGTAGGGGCTGGGGGCCTTAGCTCCTACGAGCAGTACTTC.